This T cell receptor (beta chain) was captured by sequencing in a study of Ad26.COV2.S vaccination and SARS-CoV-2 variants. Libraries were prepared by immunoSEQ multiplex PCR; TCRdb keeps only in-frame clonotypes and omits some of them. The table includes hundreds of thousands of clones, about four fifths detected once. The CDR3 is made up of 11 amino acids. Looked up from germline, CDR1 is MDHEN and CDR2 is SYDVKM. V lost 3 bases and J lost 8, with 4 bases in between. Treatment reported: some 19 received Ad26.COV2.S at low or high dose, single or two shots; 5 received placebo; per-sample allocation not given. Following the first vaccine or placebo injection, samples were taken on day 63.

The rearrangement links TRBV28 to TRBJ1-4; D is undetermined. The clonotype was recovered from a person aged 18 to 59 who received the Ad26.COV2.S COVID-19 vaccine or a placebo. The sequencing here drew on peripheral blood, taken in a trial of Ad26.COV2.S vaccine versus placebo. CDR3 nucleotides: TGTGCCAGCAGTTTGGGGGAAAAACTGTTTTTT. Amino acid sequence: CASSLGEKLFF.